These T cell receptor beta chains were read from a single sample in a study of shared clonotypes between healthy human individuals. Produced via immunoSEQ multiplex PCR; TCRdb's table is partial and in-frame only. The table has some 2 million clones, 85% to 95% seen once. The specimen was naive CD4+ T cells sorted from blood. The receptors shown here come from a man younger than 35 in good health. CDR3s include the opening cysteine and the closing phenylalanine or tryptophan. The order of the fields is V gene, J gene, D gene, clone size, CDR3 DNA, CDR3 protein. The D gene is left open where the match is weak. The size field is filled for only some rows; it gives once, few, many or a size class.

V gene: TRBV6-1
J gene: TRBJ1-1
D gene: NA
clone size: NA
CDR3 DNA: TGTGCCAGCAGTCAGACAGGCAACACTGAAGCTTTCTTT
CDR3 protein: CASSQTGNTEAFF

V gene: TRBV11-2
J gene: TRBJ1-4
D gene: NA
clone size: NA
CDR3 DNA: TGTGCCAGCAGCTTAGTCGGACAGATTAATGAAAAACTGTTTTTT
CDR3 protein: CASSLVGQINEKLFF

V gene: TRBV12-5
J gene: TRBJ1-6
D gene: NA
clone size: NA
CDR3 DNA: TGTGCTAGTGGTTTGGGACAGGTGAAGAATTCACCCCTCCACTTT
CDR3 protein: CASGLGQVKNSPLHF

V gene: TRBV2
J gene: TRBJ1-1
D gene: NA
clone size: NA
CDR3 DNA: TGTGCCAGCAGTGTGACAGGTACTGAAGCTTTCTTT
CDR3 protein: CASSVTGTEAFF

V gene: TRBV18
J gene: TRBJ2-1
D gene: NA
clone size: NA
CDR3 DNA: TGTGCCAGCTCACCAAAGGACTACAATGAGCAGTTCTTC
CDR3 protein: CASSPKDYNEQFF

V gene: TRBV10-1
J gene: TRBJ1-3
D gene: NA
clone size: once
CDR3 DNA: TGCGCCAGCAGTGATCCGACGAGGTCTGGAAACACCATATATTTT
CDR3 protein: CASSDPTRSGNTIYF

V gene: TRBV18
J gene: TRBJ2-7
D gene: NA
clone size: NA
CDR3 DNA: TGTGCCAGCTCACCTTCGACCGGGACGGCCTCCTACGAGCAGTACTTC
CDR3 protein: CASSPSTGTASYEQYF

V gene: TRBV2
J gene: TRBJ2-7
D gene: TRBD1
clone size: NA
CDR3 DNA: TGTGCCAGCAGTGCCTACAGGGGACCCACCTACGAGCAGTACTTC
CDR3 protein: CASSAYRGPTYEQYF

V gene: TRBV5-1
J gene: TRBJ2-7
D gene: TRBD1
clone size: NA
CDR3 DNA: TGCGCCAGCAGCAGGGACAGTCCGAGCTCCTACGAGCAGTACTTC
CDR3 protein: CASSRDSPSSYEQYF

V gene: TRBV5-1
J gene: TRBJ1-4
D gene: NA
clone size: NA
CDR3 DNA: TGCGCCACTGCTCGGGTACCAAATGAAAAACTGTTTTTT
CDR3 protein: CATARVPNEKLFF

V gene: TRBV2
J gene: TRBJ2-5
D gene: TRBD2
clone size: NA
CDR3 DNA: TGTGCCAGCAGCGGGAGGGCCCAAGAGACCCAGTACTTC
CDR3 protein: CASSGRAQETQYF